These 13 T cell receptor beta chains originate from one sample sequenced in a study of blood T cell repertoires in COVID-19. Here immunoSEQ multiplex PCR was the method, and the copy in TCRdb shows in-frame clones only, minus some. The table lists 84,000 or so clones, over 80% of them singletons. Sequencing was performed on peripheral blood. These receptors all come from a man older than 75 with active or convalescent COVID-19.

The chain couples TRBV3-1 (or the pseudogene TRBV3-2) to TRBJ2-7; TRBD2 matches at 7 bases. V lost 2 bases, J lost 0 bases, and 10 bases stayed unmatched. From germline, CDR1 is LGHDT and CDR2 YNNKEL (reference sequence). The CDR3 spans 17 residues. CDR3 DNA: TGTGCCAGCAGCCAACCCCCTCGGGGCGGGAGCTCCTACGAGCAGTACGTC. Its protein is CASSQPPRGGSSYEQYV.

The genes are TRBV28 and TRBJ1-2; 8 bases are shared with TRBD1. J gave up 3 bases and V 6 bases, and 9 bases lay outside the gene matches. The CDR3 covers 15 residues. Germline CDR1 reads MDHEN; CDR2 reads SYDVKM. DNA for the CDR3: TGTGCCAGCAGCTCGCCTCACAGGGGGGACTATGGCTACACCTTC. It specifies CASSSPHRGDYGYTF.

This clone has more than one count but fewer than ten. The chain uses TRBV28 and TRBJ1-5; D unclear. V lost 6 bases and J lost 7, with 13 bases in between. Germline V lookup: CDR1 MDHEN, CDR2 SYDVKM. CDR3 length equals 13 residues. CDR3 nucleotide sequence: TGTGCCAGCAGCTACGAGGAAGGCCAGCCCCAGCATTTT. Translated, it gives CASSYEEGQPQHF.

This clone has a single count. This chain connects TRBV15 to TRBJ2-3; weak D call: TRBD1 (6 bases). The V and J ends lost 1 base and 8 bases respectively, with 13 bases between them. This CDR3 has 14 residues. The germline V gene encodes CDR1 LNHNV and CDR2 YYDKDF (reference sequence). CDR3 nucleotides: TGTGCCACCAGCAGAGGAGGGACATCAATTACGCAGTATTTT. Its translation is CATSRGGTSITQYF.

The J gene is TRBJ2-3, the V gene TRBV14; D is perhaps TRBD1 (6 bases). Germline values: CDR1 SGHDN, CDR2 FVKESK. The CDR3 extends over 15 amino acids. V was pared by 4 bases and J by 4 bases, with 15 bases between. CDR3 protein: CASSPHRTVPDTQYF. The CDR3 DNA follows: TGTGCCAGCAGCCCCCACCGGACAGTCCCAGATACGCAGTATTTT. Full variable domain (remainder filled in from reference TRBV14 and TRBJ2-3): EAGVTQFPSHSVIEKGQTVTLRCDPISGHDNLYWYRRVMGKEIKFLLHFVKESKQDESGMPNNRFLAERTGGTYSTLKVQPAELEDSGVYFCASSPHRTVPDTQYFGPGTRLTVL.

V gene TRBV4-1 combines with J gene TRBJ2-2, with D perhaps matching TRBD1 (6 bases). CDR1 and CDR2 from the germline V gene are MGHRA and YSYEKL. V was shortened by 4 bases and J by 0 bases, with 15 bases between the two germline ends. CDR3 length: 17 amino acids. As DNA, the CDR3 is TGCGCCAGCAGCCTCCAGGGGCGGGTCGCGAACACCGGGGAGCTGTTTTTT. Protein: CASSLQGRVANTGELFF.

V and J are TRBV15 and TRBJ2-1; TRBD2 aligns across 15 bases. V was clipped by 1 base and J by 6 bases; unmatched bases: 4. The CDR3 runs to 17 residues. Germline loops: CDR1 LNHNV, CDR2 YYDKDF (reference sequence). Here the CDR3 DNA reads TGTGCCACCAGCAGAGGGACTAGCGGGAGGGCTATCAATGAGCAGTTCTTC. This translates into CATSRGTSGRAINEQFF.

The CDR3 DNA follows: TGTGCCACCAGTGAAGGACATATGAATCAGCCCCAGCATTTT. Protein product: CATSEGHMNQPQHF. The chain carries TRBV24-1 and TRBJ1-5; tentative D call: TRBD1 (5 bases). Germline CDR1 and CDR2: KGHDR and SFDVKD. This CDR3 spans 14 amino acids. V gave up 4 bases and J gave up 4 bases, with 10 bases separating them.

This clone was counted a few times. The rearrangement links TRBV5-1 to TRBJ2-1; 9 positions match TRBD1. V lost 1 base to trimming and J lost 9 bases; unmatched junction nucleotides: 11. Germline CDR1 reads SGHRS; CDR2 reads YFSETQ. CDR3 size: 16 residues. As DNA, the CDR3 is TGCGCCAGCAGCTTGAGCCGGGACAGGGTTTGGAGTGAGCAGTTCTTC. This sequence encodes CASSLSRDRVWSEQFF.

The table lists this clone with a few counts. The chain couples TRBV28 to TRBJ2-3; 9 bases are shared with TRBD1. This CDR3 region has 14 residues. Trimming took 8 bases from V and 3 from J; bases not matched to a gene: 6. The germline V gene has CDR1 MDHEN and CDR2 SYDVKM. CDR3 in DNA: TGTGCCAGCCGACAGGGGGTCTATACAGATACGCAGTATTTT. It is translated as CASRQGVYTDTQYF.

The genes are TRBV3-1 (or the pseudogene TRBV3-2) and TRBJ2-1; a weak D match, TRBD1 (6 bases). The germline gives CDR1 LGHDT, CDR2 YNNKEL (reference sequence). V lost 0 bases to trimming and J lost 1 base, with 16 bases between them. The CDR3 consists of 18 residues. The CDR3 sequence: CASSQDHVQGSSYNEQFF. CDR3 sequence (DNA): TGTGCCAGCAGCCAAGATCATGTGCAGGGGAGTTCCTACAATGAGCAGTTCTTC.

The sample holds a few counts of this clone. The CDR3 protein is CASSYPLDTQYF. CDR3 sequence (DNA): TGTGCCAGCAGTTACCCACTAGATACGCAGTATTTT. V gene TRBV2 combines with J gene TRBJ2-3; D is unclear. This CDR3 spans 12 amino acids. The germline CDR1 and CDR2 sequences are SNHLY and FYNNEI. V was trimmed by 5 bases and J by 5 bases, leaving 8 bases between them. The full variable domain, rest sourced from reference TRBV2 and TRBJ2-3, is EPEVTQTPSHQVTQMGQEVILRCVPISNHLYFYWYRQILGQKVEFLVSFYNNEISEKSEIFDDQFSVERPDGSNFTLKIRSTKLEDSAMYFCASSYPLDTQYFGPGTRLTVL.

This clone has a handful of counts. The V gene is TRBV28, the J gene TRBJ2-1; D gene uncertain. The CDR3 totals 14 residues. Germline values: CDR1 MDHEN, CDR2 SYDVKM. V lost 4 bases to trimming and J lost 7 bases, with 14 bases between them. The CDR3 sequence: CASSSPLKENEQFF. Here the CDR3 DNA reads TGTGCCAGCAGTTCCCCCCTCAAGGAGAATGAGCAGTTCTTC.